This T cell receptor beta chain came from a study of response to subunit inactivated influenza vaccine. TCRdb re-derived calls from the RT-PCR reads in MiXCR, one entry per CDR3 protein. The data show 650,000 to 700,000 distinct CDR3 sequences, less than 20% seen once. On this clonotype: Its antigen is unknown.

Study-wide results and caveats: Only a handful of new T cells, the authors suggested, are recruited with each seasonal influenza vaccination.

The germline gives CDR1 LGHDT, CDR2 YNNKEL (reference sequence). The CDR3 covers 16 residues. V lost 1 base and J lost 1; bases outside the gene matches: 7. Specimen: PBMCs from blood, collected 11 to 12 days after vaccination. This chain connects TRBV3-1 to TRBJ2-7; 7 nucleotides line up with TRBD2. The sequence came from a man aged 50 or older who received an inactivated influenza vaccine. CDR3 in amino acids: CASSQVVAGSSYEQYF. The DNA of the CDR3 is TGTGCCAGCAGCCAAGTGGTAGCGGGCTCGTCCTACGAGCAGTACTTC.